A selection of T cell receptor beta chains follows, all from one sample in a study of regulatory T cells in long-lasting Graves disease. Each CDR3 protein gets one entry after TCRdb re-called the multiplex PCR reads with MiXCR. The sample records some 370,000 distinct CDR3 sequences, approximately 25% being singletons. The input for sequencing was peripheral blood mononuclear cells (PBMCs), taken when the disease was refractory, from a patient treated with antithyroid drugs. The receptors shown here come from a woman aged 35 to 49 with Graves disease. CDR3s include the opening cysteine and the closing phenylalanine or tryptophan. The D gene is left open where the match is weak. A row's size may be missing; if present it is once, few, many or a size class.

d_gene	len	abundance	v_gene	j_gene	CDR3aa	CDR3nt
-	15	many	TRBV6-5	TRBJ2-7	CTSSYGDGITYEQYF	TGTACCAGCAGTTACGGGGACGGGATTACCTACGAGCAGTACTTC
-	14	-	TRBV28	TRBJ2-3	CATWGLSSTDTQYF	TGTGCCACCTGGGGGTTATCTAGCACAGATACGCAGTATTTT
TRBD2	14	few	TRBV20-1	TRBJ2-1	CSASSASGHNEQFF	TGCAGTGCTAGTTCGGCTAGCGGGCACAATGAGCAGTTCTTC
-	13	many	TRBV28	TRBJ2-2	CATRPTNTGELFF	TGTGCCACCCGCCCCACCAACACCGGGGAGCTGTTTTTT
-	14	-	TRBV3-1	TRBJ2-3	CASSQDGGSDTQYF	TGTGCCAGCAGCCAAGATGGTGGTTCAGATACGCAGTATTTT
TRBD2	14	many	TRBV7-9	TRBJ2-7	CASSSLAATYEQYF	TGTGCCAGCAGCAGTCTAGCGGCGACCTACGAGCAGTACTTC
-	14	-	TRBV7-9	TRBJ1-1	CASSSRSGDTEAFF	TGTGCCAGCAGCTCCCGCTCCGGGGACACTGAAGCTTTCTTT
-	14	many	TRBV7-2	TRBJ2-5	CASSSDQGVETQYF	TGTGCCAGCAGCTCCGACCAGGGCGTGGAGACCCAGTACTTC
-	15	few	TRBV9	TRBJ2-2	CASSVTGMNTGELFF	TGTGCCAGCAGCGTAACAGGGATGAACACCGGGGAGCTGTTTTTT
-	13	-	TRBV30	TRBJ1-5	CAWSDGFGKPQHF	TGTGCCTGGAGTGATGGGTTCGGGAAGCCCCAGCATTTT
-	14	-	TRBV27	TRBJ1-1	CASSFWGEGTEAFF	TGTGCCAGCAGTTTTTGGGGAGAGGGAACTGAAGCTTTCTTT
-	15	few	TRBV7-9	TRBJ2-2	CASSLIEGNTGELFF	TGTGCCAGCAGCTTAATAGAAGGGAACACCGGGGAGCTGTTTTTT
TRBD1	15	-	TRBV28	TRBJ2-7	CASSYSTGLGYEQYF	TGTGCCAGCAGTTACTCGACAGGGTTAGGCTACGAGCAGTACTTC
-	11	-	TRBV15	TRBJ2-5	CATRLRETQYF	TGTGCCACCCGCTTACGTGAGACCCAGTACTTC
-	16	few	TRBV11-2	TRBJ1-3	CASSLGTPSSGNTIYF	TGTGCCAGCAGCTTAGGGACACCGAGCTCTGGAAACACCATATATTTT
-	14	few	TRBV9	TRBJ2-7	CASSVELFSYEQYF	TGTGCCAGCAGCGTAGAGCTCTTCTCCTACGAGCAGTACTTC
TRBD1	16	once	TRBV4-1	TRBJ2-2	CASSQDGTENTGELFF	TGCGCCAGCAGCCAAGATGGGACAGAGAACACCGGGGAGCTGTTTTTT
TRBD1	15	-	TRBV6-1	TRBJ2-3	CASTDQGDSLNTQYF	TGTGCCAGCACCGACCAGGGGGATTCGTTAAATACGCAGTATTTT
-	12	-	TRBV29-1	TRBJ1-6	CSVKNWDSPLHF	TGCAGCGTAAAAAATTGGGATTCACCCCTCCACTTT
-	13	many	TRBV28	TRBJ1-6	CASSFEGNSPLHF	TGTGCCAGCAGTTTTGAGGGGAATTCACCCCTCCACTTT
TRBD1	16	-	TRBV5-1	TRBJ2-4	CASSYTTGTGKNIQYF	TGCGCCAGCAGTTATACCACCGGGACAGGAAAAAACATTCAGTACTTC
-	16	few	TRBV7-9	TRBJ2-7	CASSLGGPIFSYEQYF	TGTGCCAGCAGCTTAGGAGGGCCAATATTCTCCTACGAGCAGTACTTC
-	14	many	TRBV6-5	TRBJ1-2	CASSYVEFGGGYTF	TGTGCCAGCAGTTACGTCGAATTCGGAGGGGGCTACACCTTC
TRBD1	16	-	TRBV2	TRBJ2-5	CASSQTGQGPQETQYF	TGTGCCAGCAGCCAGACCGGACAGGGCCCCCAAGAGACCCAGTACTTC
-	17	-	TRBV7-2	TRBJ1-1	CASSLYFSTSIDTEAFF	TGTGCCAGCAGCTTATACTTTTCCACAAGTATAGACACTGAAGCTTTCTTT
-	15	-	TRBV20-1	TRBJ2-1	CSARIPLAWYNEQFF	TGCAGTGCTAGGATCCCCCTAGCGTGGTACAATGAGCAGTTCTTC
TRBD1	12	-	TRBV20-1	TRBJ1-1	CSASKGATEAFF	TGCAGTGCTAGTAAGGGGGCGACTGAAGCTTTCTTT
TRBD2	14	many	TRBV20-1	TRBJ2-5	CSALLAGFQETQYF	TGCAGTGCCCTCCTAGCGGGATTCCAAGAGACCCAGTACTTC
-	14	few	TRBV28	TRBJ2-1	CASSLSLFYGKQFF	TGTGCCAGCAGTTTAAGCCTTTTCTACGGGAAGCAGTTCTTC
-	16	many	TRBV28	TRBJ1-5	CASSLLTGSYNQPQHF	TGTGCCAGCAGTCTTTTGACCGGGAGCTACAATCAGCCCCAGCATTTT
-	12	few	TRBV6-1	TRBJ1-4	CASSRANEKLFF	TGTGCCAGCAGCCGGGCGAATGAAAAACTGTTTTTT
-	14	many	TRBV29-1	TRBJ2-2	CSGRGAGKTGELFF	TGCAGCGGGAGGGGGGCGGGAAAGACCGGGGAGCTGTTTTTT
TRBD2	16	many	TRBV6-5	TRBJ2-7	CASSYTRLAGNYEQYF	TGTGCCAGCAGTTACACCCGACTAGCGGGGAACTACGAGCAGTACTTC
-	13	few	TRBV9	TRBJ1-6	CASSVGARSPLHF	TGTGCCAGCAGCGTAGGGGCCAGGTCACCCCTCCACTTT
-	13	few	TRBV7-9	TRBJ2-5	CASSQRNQETQYF	TGTGCCAGCAGTCAGCGAAACCAAGAGACCCAGTACTTC
TRBD2	20	-	TRBV7-9	TRBJ2-1	CASSGNSGRVGVRSYNEQFF	TGTGCCAGCAGCGGGAACAGCGGGAGGGTAGGGGTGCGCTCCTACAATGAGCAGTTCTTC
-	12	-	TRBV19	TRBJ1-5	CASSREAQPQHF	TGTGCCAGTAGCAGGGAAGCCCAGCCCCAGCATTTT
-	13	many	TRBV6-1	TRBJ1-1	CASYDPGDTEAFF	TGTGCCAGCTACGACCCAGGGGACACTGAAGCTTTCTTT
-	14	many	TRBV5-1	TRBJ2-7	CASSPTDFSYEQYF	TGCGCCAGCAGCCCCACGGACTTCTCCTACGAGCAGTACTTC
TRBD2	14	-	TRBV20-1	TRBJ2-2	CSARERTSTGELFF	TGCAGTGCTAGAGAGAGGACTAGCACCGGGGAGCTGTTTTTT
TRBD1	14	many	TRBV29-1	TRBJ2-7	CSVAAGTGIYEQYF	TGCAGCGTAGCTGCCGGGACAGGCATCTACGAGCAGTACTTC